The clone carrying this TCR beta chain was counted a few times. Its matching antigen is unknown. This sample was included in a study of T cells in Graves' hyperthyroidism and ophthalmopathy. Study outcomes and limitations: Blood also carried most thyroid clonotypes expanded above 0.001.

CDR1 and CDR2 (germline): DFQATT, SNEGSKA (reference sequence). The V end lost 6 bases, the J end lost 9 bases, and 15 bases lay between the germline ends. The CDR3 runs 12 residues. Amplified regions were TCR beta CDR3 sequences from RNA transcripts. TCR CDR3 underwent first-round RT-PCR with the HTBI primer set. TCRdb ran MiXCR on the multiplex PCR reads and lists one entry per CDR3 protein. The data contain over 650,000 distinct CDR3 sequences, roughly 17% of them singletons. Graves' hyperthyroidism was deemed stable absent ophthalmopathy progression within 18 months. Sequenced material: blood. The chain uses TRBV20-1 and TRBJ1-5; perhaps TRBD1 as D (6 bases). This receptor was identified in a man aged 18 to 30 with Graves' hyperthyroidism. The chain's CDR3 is CSARTVATPQHF. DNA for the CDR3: TGCAGTGCCAGGACAGTAGCTACGCCCCAGCATTTT.